These 18 T cell receptor beta chains were all obtained from the same sample, sequenced in a study of blood T cell repertoires in COVID-19. Assay: immunoSEQ multiplex PCR; the TCRdb copy retains only in-frame clones and omits some. The table has about 140,000 clones, 85% to 90% seen once. The specimen was peripheral blood. The receptors stem from a woman aged 60-75 years with acute or convalescent COVID-19.

The V and J genes are TRBV7-2 and TRBJ2-1, with D maybe TRBD1 (6 bases). Germline V gene lookup returns CDR1 SGHTA and CDR2 FQGNSA. This CDR3 is built from 15 residues. Trimming removed 3 bases at V and 1 base at J, with 10 bases between. CDR3 in DNA: TGTGCCAGCAGCTTCCGTCAGGGGTCCTACAATGAGCAGTTCTTC. Its translation is CASSFRQGSYNEQFF.

The rearrangement joins TRBV5-1 to TRBJ1-4; the match to TRBD1 covers 9 bases. CDR1 SGHRS and CDR2 YFSETQ come from the germline V gene. The CDR3 runs 16 residues. V gave up 2 bases and J gave up 5 bases; unmatched junction bases: 7. The CDR3 sequence is CASSLGADRGNEKLFF. The CDR3 DNA follows: TGCGCCAGCAGCTTAGGGGCAGACAGGGGGAATGAAAAACTGTTTTTT.

This clone was observed once. The chain couples TRBV27 to TRBJ2-6; no clear D. Trimming stripped 3 bases from V and 3 bases from J, with 3 bases between. The CDR3 extends over 13 amino acids. Per germline, CDR1 MNHEY and CDR2 SMNVEV (reference sequence). The CDR3 nucleotides are TGTGCCAGCAGTTTTAGTGGGGCCAACGTCCTGACTTTC. Amino acids: CASSFSGANVLTF.

The V call is TRBV12-3 or TRBV12-4, the J call TRBJ2-2, with D uncertain. V lost 6 bases and J lost 7, with 12 bases in between. The CDR3 covers 13 residues. The chain's CDR3 is CASRQTVFGELFF. The CDR3 region has the DNA TGTGCCAGCAGGCAAACTGTCTTCGGGGAGCTGTTTTTT.

The chain couples TRBV14 to TRBJ2-7; D is possibly TRBD1 (6 bases). The CDR3 is made up of 15 amino acids. The V end lost 1 base, the J end lost 3 bases, and 13 bases lay between the germline ends. Germline values: CDR1 SGHDN, CDR2 FVKESK. The CDR3 bases are TGTGCCAGCAGCCAAGCGGGACATTACCTCTACGAGCAGTACTTC. It encodes CASSQAGHYLYEQYF.

The rearrangement uses TRBV7-3 and TRBJ2-1; perhaps TRBD2 as D (6 bases). CDR1 and CDR2 (germline): SGHTA, FQGTGA. V was shortened by 2 bases and J by 4 bases, with 12 bases between the two germline ends. This CDR3 has 15 amino acids. CDR3 nucleotides: TGTGCCAGCAGCTTAGGGGGGATTAGGTACAATGAGCAGTTCTTC. Translated, it gives CASSLGGIRYNEQFF.

The chain joins TRBV7-2 to TRBJ1-1, with D unclear. The germline V and J ends were trimmed by 3 bases and 10 bases, with 12 bases remaining between them. The CDR3 has 12 amino acids. The germline gives CDR1 SGHTA, CDR2 FQGNSA. CDR3 sequence: CASSFSQNVAFF. DNA for the CDR3: TGTGCCAGCAGCTTCTCACAGAATGTAGCTTTCTTT. Based on the CDR3 plus reference TRBV7-2 and TRBJ1-1, the full variable domain is GAGVSQSPSNKVTEKGKDVELRCDPISGHTALYWYRQSLGQGLEFLIYFQGNSAPDKSGLPSDRFSAERTGGSVSTLTIQRTQQEDSAVYLCASSFSQNVAFFGQGTRLTVV.

The chain carries TRBV18 and TRBJ2-5; 7 nucleotides match TRBD1. J lost 3 bases, V lost 6 bases, and 4 bases had no gene match. CDR1 KGHSH and CDR2 LQKENI come from the germline V gene. The CDR3 contains 13 residues. The DNA of the CDR3 is TGTGCCAGCTCCTCCACAGGGGAAGAGACCCAGTACTTC. It is translated as CASSSTGEETQYF.

The rearrangement uses TRBV4-3 and TRBJ1-5; D gene ambiguous. The CDR3 extends over 17 amino acids. Germline lookup yields CDR1 LGHNA and CDR2 YSLEER. V lost 4 bases, J lost 2 bases, and 18 bases lay in between. CDR3 region: CASSRAGSSDGNQPQHF. CDR3 bases: TGCGCCAGCAGCCGCGCCGGGTCCTCGGATGGCAATCAGCCCCAGCATTTT.

This sequence joins TRBV6-5 and TRBJ1-2, with 8 bases lining up with TRBD1. V gave up 0 bases and J gave up 7 bases; unmatched junction bases: 10. This CDR3 spans 16 amino acids. Germline CDR1 and CDR2: MNHEY and SVGAGI. The CDR3 coding sequence is TGTGCCAGCAGTTACTCAAAGACAGGGGCAACAGGTGGCTACACCTTC. Its translation is CASSYSKTGATGGYTF.

The chain uses TRBV2 and TRBJ1-1; D not resolved. CDR3 length: 13 amino acids. Deletions cut 9 bases from V and 10 bases from J, with 21 bases between. Germline CDR1 reads SNHLY; CDR2 reads FYNNEI. The CDR3 region has the DNA TGTGCCAGTGGGCAATCGGGCTGGGGAGGAGCTTTCTTT. Translating gives CASGQSGWGGAFF.

This chain joins TRBV4-3 and TRBJ1-5; D ambiguous. This CDR3 is built from 15 residues. From germline, CDR1 is LGHNA and CDR2 YSLEER. V was shortened by 0 bases and J by 1 base, with 7 bases between the two germline ends. This CDR3 is CASSQDPSSNQPQHF. CDR3 sequence (DNA): TGCGCCAGCAGCCAAGATCCGAGCAGCAATCAGCCCCAGCATTTT.

The rearrangement links TRBV10-3 to TRBJ2-3; TRBD2 matches at 14 bases. Trimming removed 3 bases from V and 4 bases from J; junction bases left unmatched: 3. Germline V gene lookup returns CDR1 ENHRY and CDR2 SYGVKD. The CDR3 loop spans 16 amino acids. For the CDR3, the DNA is TGTGCCATCAGTGATGGACTAGCGGGGGGTGCAGATACGCAGTATTTT. Translation: CAISDGLAGGADTQYF.

The rearrangement joins TRBV18 to TRBJ1-4; D is undetermined. Between the trimmed V and J ends, which lost 3 bases and 0 bases, there was a span of 5 bases. Germline assignment: CDR1 KGHSH and CDR2 LQKENI. The CDR3 runs 14 residues. CDR3 sequence reads: CASSPTSTNEKLFF. CDR3 DNA: TGTGCCAGCTCACCGACATCAACTAATGAAAAACTGTTTTTT.

This clone showed up just a few times. The gene calls are TRBV24-1 and TRBJ2-2, with D perhaps matching TRBD1 (6 bases). This CDR3 is 15 amino acids long. The germline V gene has CDR1 KGHDR and CDR2 SFDVKD. V was pared by 2 bases and J by 4 bases, with 10 bases between. The CDR3 reads CATSDSGAVTGELFF. As DNA, the CDR3 is TGTGCCACCAGTGATTCAGGGGCGGTCACCGGGGAGCTGTTTTTT.

This chain links TRBV11-2 with TRBJ1-5, with a weak D call TRBD1 (6 bases). In germline, CDR1 is SGHAT, CDR2 FQNNGV. V was clipped by 5 bases and J by 4 bases, with 9 bases between them. CDR3 length equals 13 residues. The CDR3 sequence: CASSLTGNQPQHF. CDR3 bases: TGTGCCAGCAGCCTGACAGGAAATCAGCCCCAGCATTTT. Drawing the rest from reference TRBV11-2 and TRBJ1-5, the complete variable domain is EAGVAQSPRYKIIEKRQSVAFWCNPISGHATLYWYQQILGQGPKLLIQFQNNGVVDDSQLPKDRFSAERLKGVDSTLKIQPAKLEDSAVYLCASSLTGNQPQHFGDGTRLSIL.

This chain uses TRBV7-9 with TRBJ2-3, with 8 bases matching TRBD2. The CDR3 runs 16 residues. V lost 5 bases to trimming and J lost 2 bases; unmatched junction nucleotides: 9. Germline CDR1 and CDR2: SEHNR and FQNEAQ (reference sequence). The CDR3 DNA reads TGTGCCAGCAGCCTCCGGACTAGCTCTAACACAGATACGCAGTATTTT. Residues: CASSLRTSSNTDTQYF.

The gene calls are TRBV3-1 (or the pseudogene TRBV3-2) and TRBJ1-6; the D gene is possibly TRBD1 (5 bases). Germline values: CDR1 LGHDT, CDR2 YNNKEL (reference sequence). There are 15 residues in the CDR3. Trimming stripped 6 bases from V and 3 bases from J, with 12 bases between. The CDR3 nucleotides are TGTGCCAGCAGACCGGGCAGGGACTATAATTCACCCCTCCACTTT. The encoded protein is CASRPGRDYNSPLHF.